This T cell receptor (beta chain) was captured by sequencing in a study of T cells in localized non-small cell lung cancer. The study's findings and limits: In adjacent lung, a median around 57 of the top 100 tumor clones were found.

Sequencing used immunoSEQ multiplex PCR; TCRdb keeps in-frame clones, though not all of them. The sample consists of roughly 17,000 clones, over 70% of them appearing once. Only one count was recorded for this clone. The antigen remains undetermined. Per the germline V gene, CDR1 is SNHLY and CDR2 is FYNNEI. The ends were cut back, 3 bases at V and 0 bases at J, with 15 bases in the middle. The CDR3 spans 17 residues. J is TRBJ1-5 and V is TRBV2, with TRBD1 as a possible D gene (5 bases). Source: peripheral blood, taken before any cancer treatment. The TCR was taken from a male donor older than 55 with stage III lung adenocarcinoma. CDR3 sequence reads: CASSDRAGLYSNQPQHF. In nucleotides, the CDR3 is TGTGCCAGCAGTGACCGGGCGGGGCTCTATAGCAATCAGCCCCAGCATTTT.